The 13 T cell receptor beta chains given below trace back to one sample, sequenced in a study of blood T cell repertoires in COVID-19. Sequencing was performed with immunoSEQ multiplex PCR; in TCRdb, only in-frame clones are kept and a portion is missing. The data hold roughly 280,000 clones, with around 89% observed a single time. The sequenced material came from PBMCs or T cells enriched from blood (not recorded which). The receptor source for this set is a woman between 50 and 59 years old who had recovered from COVID-19.

The genes are TRBV9 and TRBJ2-4; maybe TRBD2 (5 bases). The CDR3 runs to 15 residues. Germline-derived CDR1 and CDR2 are SGDLS and YYNGEE. V was pared by 4 bases and J by 8 bases, with 19 bases between. Written as DNA, the CDR3 is TGTGCCAGCAGCAACCGAGGGCTCCTAAGGGACATTCAGTACTTC. This codes for CASSNRGLLRDIQYF.

This chain uses TRBV25-1 with TRBJ1-5; a possible D gene is TRBD1 (5 bases). The germline V gene has CDR1 MGHDK and CDR2 SYGVNS. The V end lost 4 bases, the J end lost 6 bases, and 13 bases lay between the germline ends. The CDR3 totals 14 residues. The chain's CDR3 is CASSAPGGTQPQHF. CDR3 nucleotide sequence: TGTGCCAGCAGTGCTCCCGGGGGGACTCAGCCCCAGCATTTT. Filled out from reference TRBV25-1 and TRBJ1-5, the complete variable domain reads EADIYQTPRYLVIGTGKKITLECSQTMGHDKMYWYQQDPGMELHLIHYSYGVNSTEKGDLSSESTVSRIRTEHFPLTLESARPSHTSQYLCASSAPGGTQPQHFGDGTRLSIL.

This rearrangement joins TRBV3-1 (or the pseudogene TRBV3-2) to TRBJ1-5; possible D gene TRBD1, 6 bases. The V gene's germline CDR1 is LGHDT and CDR2 YNNKEL (reference sequence). This CDR3 spans 12 amino acids. V was clipped by 6 bases and J by 9 bases, with 12 bases between them. The CDR3 DNA reads TGTGCCAGCAGACAGGGCCTGGGGCCCCAGCATTTT. It encodes CASRQGLGPQHF.

The chain joins TRBV27 to TRBJ2-2; 14 bases agree with TRBD2. Per the germline V gene, CDR1 is MNHEY and CDR2 is SMNVEV (reference sequence). V gave up 5 bases and J gave up 6 bases; unmatched junction bases: 11. The CDR3 loop spans 18 amino acids. CDR3 sequence reads: CASSPSPGLAGEAGELFF. CDR3 coding DNA: TGTGCCAGCAGTCCGTCTCCGGGACTAGCGGGAGAGGCCGGGGAGCTGTTTTTT.

The V gene is TRBV28, the J gene TRBJ2-7; 8 bases match TRBD1. The V and J ends lost 5 bases and 11 bases, in that order; junction bases with no gene match: 11. This CDR3 spans 13 amino acids. CDR1 is MDHEN, CDR2 SYDVKM, per germline. CDR3 sequence (DNA): TGTGCCAGCAGTCCCATGCCTCGGGACAGGAAGTACTTC. Translating gives CASSPMPRDRKYF.

The chain combines TRBV6-5 with TRBJ1-6, with D possibly TRBD1 on 6 matching bases. The CDR3 is 15 residues long. Germline V gives CDR1 MNHEY, CDR2 SVGAGI. V was cut by 2 bases and J by 9 bases, with 14 bases left in between. CDR3 coding DNA: TGTGCCAGCAGTTACACGGGACAAAGCAGTTCACCCCTCCACTTT. Protein sequence: CASSYTGQSSSPLHF.

V gene TRBV7-3 combines with J gene TRBJ2-5, with 8 positions matching TRBD2. The CDR3 runs 16 residues. V was clipped by 1 base and J by 5 bases; unmatched bases: 9. CDR1 is SGHTA and CDR2 is FQGTGA in the germline V gene. The CDR3 protein is CASSLMPAGVGETQYF. For the CDR3, the DNA is TGTGCCAGCAGCTTAATGCCAGCGGGAGTTGGGGAGACCCAGTACTTC.

This clone occurred a few times. The genes are TRBV5-6 and TRBJ2-1; 9 nucleotides match TRBD2. This CDR3 region has 14 residues. Per germline, CDR1 SGHDT and CDR2 YYEEEE. Unmatched junction bases numbered 8, after V lost 5 bases and J lost 8 bases. The DNA for the CDR3 is TGTGCCAGCAGTTTAGCGGGAGTACGCCATGAGCAGTTCTTC. Translation gives CASSLAGVRHEQFF.

The rearrangement uses TRBV5-8 and TRBJ2-1; the match to TRBD2 covers 8 bases. This CDR3 has 17 residues. Trimming cost V 5 bases and J 5 bases; bases outside gene matches: 15. Germline lookup yields CDR1 SGHTS and CDR2 YDEGEE. CDR3 protein: CASRGADGRALDNEQFF. CDR3 DNA sequence: TGTGCCAGCAGGGGGGCTGACGGGAGGGCCTTGGACAATGAGCAGTTCTTC.

The rearrangement joins TRBV6-4 to TRBJ2-1; no clear D gene. CDR3 size: 13 residues. Trimming cost V 0 bases and J 12 bases, with 12 bases left between them. Germline V gene lookup returns CDR1 MRHNA and CDR2 SNTAGT. CDR3 sequence (DNA): TGTGCCAGCAGTGACTCCCGGTATAGTGGGCAGTTCTTC. This gives the protein CASSDSRYSGQFF.

This clone appeared a single time. This chain uses TRBV5-5 with TRBJ2-3, with 9 bases lining up with TRBD2. V dropped 4 bases and J dropped 6; count of bases not matched to a gene: 12. The CDR3 has 16 residues. Germline V gene sequence: CDR1 SGHKS, CDR2 YYEKEE (reference sequence). For the CDR3, the DNA is TGTGCCAGCAGCCCTCCAGCGGGAGGTTCAGGGGATACGCAGTATTTT. Translation: CASSPPAGGSGDTQYF.

The chain is built from TRBV7-3 and TRBJ2-3; D is possibly TRBD1 (5 bases). Trimming stripped 2 bases from V and 0 bases from J, with 6 bases between. Germline V lookup: CDR1 SGHTA, CDR2 FQGTGA. This CDR3 comprises 14 residues. In DNA form, the CDR3 reads TGTGCCAGCAGCTTAGGGGCTAGCACAGATACGCAGTATTTT. Translating gives CASSLGASTDTQYF. The entire variable domain, with the rest obtained from reference TRBV7-3 and TRBJ2-3, is as follows: GAGVSQTPSNKVTEKGKYVELRCDPISGHTALYWYRQSLGQGPEFLIYFQGTGAADDSGLPNDRFFAVRPEGSVSTLKIQRTERGDSAVYLCASSLGASTDTQYFGPGTRLTVL.

The CDR3 spells CASSTPGVNTEAFF. The CDR3 nucleotides are TGCGCCAGCAGCACACCAGGGGTAAACACTGAAGCTTTCTTT. The chain joins TRBV4-1 to TRBJ1-1, with TRBD1 as a possible D gene (6 bases). Germline values: CDR1 MGHRA, CDR2 YSYEKL. The CDR3 contains 14 residues. Trimming took off 5 bases at V and 2 bases at J, with 12 bases between the two ends.